This TCR beta chain was retrieved from a study of CD8 T cells in Susac syndrome. The CDR3 runs 15 residues. The germline V gene encodes CDR1 SGHRS and CDR2 YFSETQ. V was trimmed by 0 bases and J by 4 bases, leaving 13 bases between them. RNA was extracted with the RNeasy kit, and a quantity of roughly 0.45 to 1 ug was reverse transcribed using random hexamers. Via MiXCR, TCRdb re-called the immunoSEQ multiplex PCR reads, giving one row per CDR3 protein. Among hundreds of thousands of distinct CDR3 sequences listed, roughly 96% were seen once. TCR beta sequencing was performed on blood CD8+ and CD4+ T cells. Overall study findings and caveats: The TCR sequencing and HLA analysis in the study involved a relatively small number of individuals, as the study acknowledged.

This clonotype showed up just once. The antigen is not known. The chain carries TRBV5-1 and TRBJ1-1, with D possibly TRBD1 on 6 matching bases. This receptor was identified in a human donor with multiple sclerosis. The sample consisted of CD4+ T cells from PBMCs. CDR3 in amino acids: CASSLDWGAFTEAFF. The CDR3 region has the DNA TGCGCCAGCAGCTTGGATTGGGGGGCCTTCACTGAAGCTTTCTTT.